This is a list of T cell receptor beta chains from one sample in a study of breast tumors, draining lymph nodes, adjacent tissues. TCRdb re-analysed the multiplex PCR reads in MiXCR, keeping a single row per CDR3 protein. This table holds over 250,000 distinct CDR3 sequences, 30% found once. Material for sequencing was axillary lymph node tissue. The receptors derive from a female donor with breast cancer. Some clones in this sample may be carry-over from other donors' samples. Each CDR3 is given with its conserved first and last residue. The D gene is left open where the match is weak. The size field is filled for only some rows; it gives once, few, many or a size class.

many	-	TRBV9	TRBJ2-3	TGTGCCAGCAGCGTGGGGGGTTCCACAGATACGCAGTATTTT	CASSVGGSTDTQYF
-	-	TRBV10-3	TRBJ1-2	TGTGCCATCAGGAGGAGAACTGGAAACACCTTC	CAIRRRTGNTF
-	TRBD1	TRBV20-1	TRBJ2-5	TGCAGTGCTGAACAGGGGGGGACCCAGTACTTC	CSAEQGGTQYF
many	-	TRBV4-3	TRBJ2-2	TGCGCCAGCAGCCAAGAAACGGCGGGAACTTTCGGGGAGCTGTTTTTT	CASSQETAGTFGELFF
many	TRBD1	TRBV7-9	TRBJ1-2	TGTGCCAGCAGCTCGACAGGGGGCGCTGGCTACACCTTC	CASSSTGGAGYTF
few	TRBD2	TRBV6-1	TRBJ2-3	TGTGCCAGCAGTAGCGGGACTAGCGGGAGCACAGATACGCAGTATTTT	CASSSGTSGSTDTQYF
many	TRBD2	TRBV20-1	TRBJ2-1	TGCAGCGCTTCGAGGACTAGCGGGCTTAATGAGCAGTTCTTC	CSASRTSGLNEQFF
many	-	TRBV4-1	TRBJ2-1	TGCGCCAGCAGCCAGTCCGGGACTCTCTCCTACAATGAGCAGTTCTTC	CASSQSGTLSYNEQFF
many	-	TRBV5-5	TRBJ2-3	TGTGCCAGCAGCTTGGCCAGGACAGCGACAGATACGCAGTATTTT	CASSLARTATDTQYF
many	-	TRBV7-2	TRBJ2-5	TGTGCCAGCAGCCCCCGCGAGTCGTACCAAGAGACCCAGTACTTC	CASSPRESYQETQYF
-	-	TRBV20-1	TRBJ2-6	TGCAGTGCTAGAGAAGACACTGAAGCTTTC	CSAREDTEAF